These 25 T cell receptor beta chains share one sample of origin, sequenced in a study of blood T cell repertoires in COVID-19. Assay: immunoSEQ multiplex PCR; the TCRdb copy retains only in-frame clones and omits some. The table lists some 200,000 clones, about nine tenths of them singletons, with 7% to 7.5% in the top ten. The source material was PBMCs or T cells enriched from blood (not recorded which). These receptors were obtained from a man aged 30 to 39 in a cohort exposed to, infected with or recovered from COVID-19 (not recorded which).

The chain is built from TRBV9 and TRBJ1-1; D is possibly TRBD1 (6 bases). CDR3 length equals 13 residues. The V gene's germline CDR1 is SGDLS and CDR2 YYNGEE. The V and J ends lost 2 bases and 3 bases respectively, with 8 bases between them. DNA of the CDR3: TGTGCCAGCAGCGTCAGGACAGACACTGAAGCTTTCTTT. Amino acid sequence: CASSVRTDTEAFF.

This clone appeared a few times. The genes are TRBV19 and TRBJ1-5; unclear D gene. V was shortened by 6 bases and J by 5 bases, with 14 bases between the two germline ends. The germline V gene has CDR1 LNHDA and CDR2 SQIVND (reference sequence). CDR3 length: 14 amino acids. This CDR3 reads CASRAVNGDQPQHF. The DNA for the CDR3 is TGTGCCAGTAGGGCGGTTAACGGCGATCAGCCCCAGCATTTT. The variable domain in full, completed from reference TRBV19 and TRBJ1-5, reads DGGITQSPKYLFRKEGQNVTLSCEQNLNHDAMYWYRQDPGQGLRLIYYSQIVNDFQKGDIAEGYSVSREKKESFPLTVTSAQKNPTAFYLCASRAVNGDQPQHFGDGTRLSIL.

The V and J genes are TRBV28 and TRBJ2-7; 7 positions match TRBD2. The CDR3 is 17 amino acids. The trim removed 6 bases at V and 2 bases at J, leaving 16 bases unmatched. CDR1 and CDR2 (germline): MDHEN, SYDVKM. The CDR3 DNA sequence: TGTGCCAGCAGGGGAAGGCGGGACTACAGACCCACCTACGAGCAGTACTTC. This gives the protein CASRGRRDYRPTYEQYF.

Details on this clone: This sample also contains other DNA sequences that code for the same CDR3. The chain couples TRBV27 to TRBJ1-5; D remains ambiguous. Germline lookup yields CDR1 MNHEY and CDR2 SMNVEV (reference sequence). Between the trimmed V and J ends, which lost 6 bases and 0 bases, there was a span of 3 bases. The CDR3 is 12 residues long. The CDR3 sequence is CASSHSNQPQHF. The CDR3 nucleotides read TGTGCCAGCAGCCATAGCAATCAGCCCCAGCATTTT.

This rearrangement joins TRBV7-9 to TRBJ1-5, with D unclear. The V gene's germline CDR1 is SEHNR and CDR2 FQNEAQ (reference sequence). V shed 3 bases and J shed 4 bases, with 22 bases lying between them. The length of the CDR3 is 18 residues. The CDR3 here is CASSFGRAGQSGNQPQHF. DNA for the CDR3: TGTGCCAGCAGCTTCGGGCGGGCAGGTCAAAGCGGGAATCAGCCCCAGCATTTT. Using reference TRBV7-9 and TRBJ1-5 for the parts outside the CDR3, the full variable domain is DTGVSQNPRHKITKRGQNVTFRCDPISEHNRLYWYRQTLGQGPEFLTYFQNEAQLEKSRLLSDRFSAERPKGSFSTLEIQRTEQGDSAMYLCASSFGRAGQSGNQPQHFGDGTRLSIL.

The rearrangement uses TRBV27 and TRBJ1-1, with unresolved D. The germline V gene encodes CDR1 MNHEY and CDR2 SMNVEV (reference sequence). The CDR3 runs to 14 residues. Trimming left V 2 bases short and J 4 bases short, with 11 bases between. The chain's CDR3 is CASSLGRPGTEAFF. CDR3 in DNA: TGTGCCAGCAGTTTAGGGAGACCAGGCACTGAAGCTTTCTTT.

V gene TRBV21-1 combines with J gene TRBJ2-3; the table's D call, TRBD2, was not checked against the DNA. TRBV21-1 is reported as a pseudogene. This CDR3 region has 15 residues. In DNA, the CDR3 is TGTGCCACCCCGGGAGCTAGCGGATACACAGATACGCAGTATTTT. Its protein product is CATPGASGYTDTQYF.

The chain combines TRBV19 with TRBJ2-1; TRBD2 matches 8 bases. Germline V lookup: CDR1 LNHDA, CDR2 SQIVND (reference sequence). This CDR3 contains 16 residues. The J segment lost 5 bases and the V segment lost 0 bases, leaving 6 bases of the junction unmatched. The CDR3 protein is CASSIDMGRGDNEQFF. The CDR3, as DNA: TGTGCCAGTAGTATAGATATGGGGCGGGGGGACAATGAGCAGTTCTTC.

J is TRBJ1-2 and V is TRBV28; 7 bases align to TRBD1. Germline assignment: CDR1 MDHEN and CDR2 SYDVKM. The CDR3 loop spans 15 amino acids. V gave up 3 bases and J gave up 4 bases; unmatched junction bases: 8. The CDR3 here is CASSFPDRQIYGYTF. The CDR3 bases are TGTGCCAGCAGTTTCCCGGACAGGCAAATCTATGGCTACACCTTC.

In regard to this clone: An end of the junction does not agree with germline; a read error may underlie this. The chain joins TRBV11-2 to TRBJ2-7; 9 bases line up with TRBD2. This CDR3 spans 14 amino acids. Germline assignment: CDR1 SGHAT and CDR2 FQNNGV. CDR3 sequence reads: CASSSNSGRYGQYF. In DNA, the CDR3 is TGTGCCAGCAGCTCCAACAGCGGGAGGTACGGGCAGTACTTC.

The V call is TRBV11-2, the J call TRBJ1-5; D is undetermined. This CDR3 spans 14 amino acids. Germline-derived CDR1 and CDR2 are SGHAT and FQNNGV. Trimming took 2 bases from V and 2 from J, leaving 7 bases between them. The CDR3 coding sequence is TGTGCCAGCAGCTTAAGAGGGCGCAATCAGCCCCAGCATTTT. This sequence encodes CASSLRGRNQPQHF.

V usage is TRBV11-3 and J usage is TRBJ2-1; maybe TRBD2 (5 bases). CDR3 size: 15 residues. Germline lookup yields CDR1 SGHNT and CDR2 YENEEA. Trimming pared 5 bases from V and 0 bases from J, leaving 11 bases between. The CDR3, as DNA: TGTGCCAGCAGCGTCAGCGGAGCCTCCTACAATGAGCAGTTCTTC. Encoded protein: CASSVSGASYNEQFF. The variable domain in full, with the rest retrieved from reference TRBV11-3 and TRBJ2-1, is EAGVVQSPRYKIIEKKQPVAFWCNPISGHNTLYWYLQNLGQGPELLIRYENEEAVDDSQLPKDRFSAERLKGVDSTLKIQPAELGDSAVYLCASSVSGASYNEQFFGPGTRLTVL.

This chain connects TRBV23-1 to TRBJ1-2; D gene unclear. TRBV23-1 is sorted into the ORF group, with uncertain function. Trimming removed 9 bases at V and 4 bases at J, with 12 bases between. This CDR3 contains 12 residues. This chain's CDR3 is CASTRHVYGYTF. The CDR3 DNA sequence: TGCGCCAGTACAAGACACGTCTATGGCTACACCTTC.

This clone has only a few counts. The rearrangement joins TRBV18 to TRBJ2-7, with 7 bases fitting TRBD2. Germline lookup yields CDR1 KGHSH and CDR2 LQKENI. This CDR3 has 16 residues. The trim removed 2 bases at V and 1 base at J, leaving 8 bases unmatched. For the CDR3, the DNA is TGTGCCAGCTCACCAAAAGGGACTACCAGGTCCTACGAGCAGTACTTC. It codes for CASSPKGTTRSYEQYF. The whole variable domain, remainder taken from reference TRBV18 and TRBJ2-7, is NAGVMQNPRHLVRRRGQEARLRCSPMKGHSHVYWYRQLPEEGLKFMVYLQKENIIDESGMPKERFSAEFPKEGPSILRIQQVVRGDSAAYFCASSPKGTTRSYEQYFGPGTRLTVT.

This chain joins TRBV5-6 and TRBJ2-4, with D possibly TRBD1 on 6 matching bases. Germline V gene data show CDR1 as SGHDT and CDR2 as YYEEEE. The CDR3 consists of 14 residues. V was trimmed by 4 bases and J by 6 bases, leaving 14 bases between them. Written as DNA, the CDR3 is TGTGCCAGCAGCACCACAGGGAGAGGAAACATTCAGTACTTC. Residues: CASSTTGRGNIQYF.

The chain has TRBV24-1 and TRBJ2-1; 13 positions match TRBD2. The germline gives CDR1 KGHDR, CDR2 SFDVKD. CDR3 length: 16 amino acids. V trimming: 4 bases; J trimming: 8 bases; junction bases outside the gene matches: 7. The CDR3 DNA follows: TGTGCCACCAGTGAAACCACTAGCGGGAGGGCCTATGAGCAGTTCTTC. This gives the protein CATSETTSGRAYEQFF.

In this sample, this clone turned up once. This sequence joins TRBV28 and TRBJ1-6, with 9 bases aligning to TRBD1. Germline trimming cut 3 bases from V and 4 bases from J; bases unmatched to any gene: 4. Germline CDR1 is MDHEN and CDR2 is SYDVKM. The CDR3 sequence is 16 residues long. The CDR3 spells CASSFTGTGYNSPLHF. CDR3 DNA sequence: TGTGCCAGCAGTTTCACCGGGACAGGGTATAATTCACCCCTCCACTTT. Combining the CDR3 with reference TRBV28 and TRBJ1-6 gives the whole variable domain DVKVTQSSRYLVKRTGEKVFLECVQDMDHENMFWYRQDPGLGLRLIYFSYDVKMKEKGDIPEGYSVSREKKERFSLILESASTNQTSMYLCASSFTGTGYNSPLHFGNGTRLTVT.

The V call is TRBV28, the J call TRBJ1-6; no clear D gene. This CDR3 region has 14 residues. Per germline, CDR1 MDHEN and CDR2 SYDVKM. V was shortened by 10 bases and J by 13 bases, with 23 bases between the two germline ends. The CDR3 bases are TGTGCCACCCGCCAGACTTCTGAGCTGTTTCCCCTCCACTTT. Its protein is CATRQTSELFPLHF.

V usage is TRBV15 and J usage is TRBJ2-1; TRBD1 matches at 7 bases. Germline CDR1 is LNHNV and CDR2 is YYDKDF (reference sequence). The CDR3 contains 16 residues. The V gene end was trimmed by 0 bases and the J gene end by 9 bases; junction bases not matched to a gene: 11. CDR3 coding DNA: TGTGCCACCAGCAGAGATAGGTTCGGACAGGCTGGTGAGCAGTTCTTC. It is translated as CATSRDRFGQAGEQFF.

This clone was recorded once. This chain joins TRBV19 and TRBJ2-5; 7 bases are a match to TRBD2. V trimming: 3 bases; J trimming: 1 base; junction bases outside the gene matches: 5. This CDR3 is built from 15 residues. Germline CDR1 reads LNHDA; CDR2 reads SQIVND (reference sequence). In nucleotides, the CDR3 is TGTGCCAGTAGTATGGGGCCGGGGGGCCAAGAGACCCAGTACTTC. The encoded protein is CASSMGPGGQETQYF.

The CDR3 coding sequence is TGTGCCAGCAGGACTCCGGGACACAGAAGCACTGAAGCTTTCTTT. This codes for CASRTPGHRSTEAFF. The chain joins TRBV6-5 to TRBJ1-1; D is possibly TRBD1 (6 bases). The CDR3 length is 15 residues. The V gene lost 6 bases and the J gene lost 4 bases, with 18 bases spanning the gap. Germline-derived CDR1 and CDR2 are MNHEY and SVGAGI.

The chain employs TRBV27 and TRBJ1-4; D is ambiguous. Germline values: CDR1 MNHEY, CDR2 SMNVEV (reference sequence). CDR3 size: 15 residues. The germline V and J ends were trimmed by 7 bases and 10 bases, with 22 bases remaining between them. The CDR3 nucleotides read TGTGCCAGCACCGCGTTGGTCGGTGGACTGGGAAAACTGTTTTTT. Its translation: CASTALVGGLGKLFF.

V and J are TRBV5-4 and TRBJ2-2; TRBD1 matches 11 bases. After removal of 4 bases from V and 5 bases from J, the junction contained 10 bases not matched to a gene. The length of the CDR3 is 17 residues. The germline gives CDR1 SGHNT, CDR2 YYREEE (reference sequence). CDR3 residues: CASSRGWTGGVTGELFF. The DNA of the CDR3 is TGTGCCAGCAGCCGGGGATGGACAGGGGGCGTTACCGGGGAGCTGTTTTTT. The complete variable domain, with remaining parts taken from reference TRBV5-4 and TRBJ2-2, reads ETGVTQSPTHLIKTRGQQVTLRCSSQSGHNTVSWYQQALGQGPQFIFQYYREEENGRGNFPPRFSGLQFPNYSSELNVNALELDDSALYLCASSRGWTGGVTGELFFGEGSRLTVL.

This clone was seen only a few times. The chain couples TRBV7-2 to TRBJ2-7, with 9 bases aligning to TRBD2. Germline CDR1 SGHTA, CDR2 FQGNSA. V dropped 4 bases and J dropped 0; count of bases not matched to a gene: 7. The CDR3 runs 16 residues. As DNA, the CDR3 is TGTGCCAGCAGCTCCAGACTAGCGGCCAGCTCCTACGAGCAGTACTTC. This codes for CASSSRLAASSYEQYF.

The gene calls are TRBV28 and TRBJ1-3; D is undetermined. This CDR3 has 15 residues. Germline V gene lookup returns CDR1 MDHEN and CDR2 SYDVKM. V was trimmed by 6 bases and J by 0 bases, leaving 12 bases between them. CDR3 sequence reads: CASRTGVYSGNTIYF. As DNA, the CDR3 is TGTGCCAGCAGAACCGGGGTCTACTCTGGAAACACCATATATTTT.